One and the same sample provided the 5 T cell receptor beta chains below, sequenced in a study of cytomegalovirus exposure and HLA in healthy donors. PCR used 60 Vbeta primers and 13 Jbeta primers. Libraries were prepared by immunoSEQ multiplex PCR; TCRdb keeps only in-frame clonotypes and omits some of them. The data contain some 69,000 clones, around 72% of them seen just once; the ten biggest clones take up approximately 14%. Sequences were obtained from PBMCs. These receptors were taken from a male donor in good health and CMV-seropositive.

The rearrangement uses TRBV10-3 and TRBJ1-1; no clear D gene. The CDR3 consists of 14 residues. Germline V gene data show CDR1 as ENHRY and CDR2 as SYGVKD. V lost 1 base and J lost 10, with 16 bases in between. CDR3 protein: CAISEYERSRGAFF. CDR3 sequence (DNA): TGTGCCATCAGTGAGTACGAACGCAGCAGAGGAGCTTTCTTT.

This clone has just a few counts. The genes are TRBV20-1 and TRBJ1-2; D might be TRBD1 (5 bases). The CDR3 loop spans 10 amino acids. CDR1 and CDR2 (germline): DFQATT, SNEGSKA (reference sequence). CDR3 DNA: TGCCGGGGAGGGGTGGATGGCTACACCTTC. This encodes CRGGVDGYTF.

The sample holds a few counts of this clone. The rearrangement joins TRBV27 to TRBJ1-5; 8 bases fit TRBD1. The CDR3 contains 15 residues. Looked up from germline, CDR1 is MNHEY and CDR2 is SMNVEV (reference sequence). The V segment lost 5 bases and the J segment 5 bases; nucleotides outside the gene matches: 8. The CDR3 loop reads CASSARTGYDQPQHF. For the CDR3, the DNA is TGTGCCAGCAGTGCCCGGACAGGGTACGATCAGCCCCAGCATTTT.

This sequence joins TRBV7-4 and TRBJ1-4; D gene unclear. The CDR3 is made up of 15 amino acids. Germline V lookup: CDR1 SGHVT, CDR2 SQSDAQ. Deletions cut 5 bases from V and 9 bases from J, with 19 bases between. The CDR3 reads CASSHGGKFHKKLFF. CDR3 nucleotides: TGTGCCAGCAGCCACGGAGGGAAGTTTCACAAAAAACTGTTTTTT.

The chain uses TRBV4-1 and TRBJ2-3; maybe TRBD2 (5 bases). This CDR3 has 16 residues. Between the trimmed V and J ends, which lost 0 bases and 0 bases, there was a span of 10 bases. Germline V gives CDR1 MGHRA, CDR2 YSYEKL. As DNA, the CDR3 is TGCGCCAGCAGCCAAGATAGCGCGGCTAGCACAGATACGCAGTATTTT. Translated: CASSQDSAASTDTQYF.